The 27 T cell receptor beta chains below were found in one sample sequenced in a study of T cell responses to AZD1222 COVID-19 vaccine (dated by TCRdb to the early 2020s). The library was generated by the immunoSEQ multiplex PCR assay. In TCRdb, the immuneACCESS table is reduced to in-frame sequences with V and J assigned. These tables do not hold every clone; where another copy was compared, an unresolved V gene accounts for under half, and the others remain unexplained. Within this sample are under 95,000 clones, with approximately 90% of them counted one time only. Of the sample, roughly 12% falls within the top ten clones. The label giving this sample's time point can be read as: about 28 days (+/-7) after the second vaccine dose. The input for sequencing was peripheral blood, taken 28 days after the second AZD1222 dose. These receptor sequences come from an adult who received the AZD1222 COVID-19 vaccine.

This CDR3 reads CASTGGAWAGIQYF. The CDR3, as DNA: TGTGCCAGTACGGGAGGGGCGTGGGCGGGCATTCAGTACTTC. The gene calls are TRBV19 and TRBJ2-4; 8 nucleotides line up with TRBD2. This CDR3 comprises 14 residues. The germline CDR1 and CDR2 sequences are LNHDA and SQIVND (reference sequence). V was pared by 7 bases and J by 9 bases, with 11 bases of the junction left unmatched.

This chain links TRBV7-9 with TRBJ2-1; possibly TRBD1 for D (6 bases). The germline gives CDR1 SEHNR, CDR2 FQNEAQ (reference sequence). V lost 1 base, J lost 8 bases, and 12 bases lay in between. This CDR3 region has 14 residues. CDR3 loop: CASSLVQGSDEQFF. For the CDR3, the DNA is TGTGCCAGCAGCTTAGTCCAGGGGAGCGATGAGCAGTTCTTC.

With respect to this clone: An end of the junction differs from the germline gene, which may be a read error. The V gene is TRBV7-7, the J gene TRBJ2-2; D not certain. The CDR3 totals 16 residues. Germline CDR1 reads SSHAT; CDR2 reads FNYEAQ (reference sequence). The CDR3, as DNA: TGTGCTAGCAGCTTATGGGGTGTAGGGAACACCGGGGAGCTGTTTTTT. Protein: CASSLWGVGNTGELFF.

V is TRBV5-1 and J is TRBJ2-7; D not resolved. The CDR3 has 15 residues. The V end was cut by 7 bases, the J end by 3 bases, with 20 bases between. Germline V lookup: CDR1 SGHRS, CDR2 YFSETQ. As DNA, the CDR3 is TGCGCCAGCCGCGAGCTGAGTCAGGATTTCTACGAGCAGTACTTC. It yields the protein CASRELSQDFYEQYF.

The CDR3 spells CSVEQRARYNEQFF. The CDR3 DNA is TGCAGCGTTGAGCAGCGGGCCCGATACAATGAGCAGTTCTTC. V is TRBV29-1 and J is TRBJ2-1; tentatively, D is TRBD2 (6 bases). The CDR3 has 14 residues. Germline CDR1 SQVTM, CDR2 ANQGSEA. The V gene lost 3 bases and the J gene lost 4 bases, with 13 bases spanning the gap.

For the CDR3, the DNA is TGTGCCAGCGGTGGACAGGGGGAAGAGACCCAGTACTTC. Its translation is CASGGQGEETQYF. The chain is built from TRBV5-5 and TRBJ2-5, with 10 bases aligning to TRBD1. Trimming at V came to 7 bases and at J to 3 bases, leaving 3 bases not matched to a gene. The CDR3 covers 13 residues. Looked up from germline, CDR1 is SGHKS and CDR2 is YYEKEE (reference sequence).

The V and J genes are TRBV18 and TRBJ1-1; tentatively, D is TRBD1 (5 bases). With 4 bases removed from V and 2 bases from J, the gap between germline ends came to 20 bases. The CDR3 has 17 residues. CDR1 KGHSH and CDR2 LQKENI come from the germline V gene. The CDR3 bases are TGTGCCAGCTCACGAACCAGGGATCTGGGGACCAACACTGAAGCTTTCTTT. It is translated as CASSRTRDLGTNTEAFF.

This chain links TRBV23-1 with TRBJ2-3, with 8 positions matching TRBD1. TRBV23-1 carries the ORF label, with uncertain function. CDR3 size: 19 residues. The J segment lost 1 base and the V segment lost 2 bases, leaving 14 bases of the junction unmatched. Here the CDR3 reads CASSQGGCRRGQGTDTQYF. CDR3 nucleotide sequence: TGCGCCAGCAGTCAAGGGGGATGTCGGCGGGGACAGGGCACAGATACGCAGTATTTT.

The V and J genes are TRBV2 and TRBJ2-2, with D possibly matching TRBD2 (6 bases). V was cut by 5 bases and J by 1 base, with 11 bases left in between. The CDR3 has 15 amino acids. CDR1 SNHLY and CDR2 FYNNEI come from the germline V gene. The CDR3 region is CASSKGLLNTGELFF. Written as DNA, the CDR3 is TGTGCCAGCAGTAAGGGACTTTTGAACACCGGGGAGCTGTTTTTT.

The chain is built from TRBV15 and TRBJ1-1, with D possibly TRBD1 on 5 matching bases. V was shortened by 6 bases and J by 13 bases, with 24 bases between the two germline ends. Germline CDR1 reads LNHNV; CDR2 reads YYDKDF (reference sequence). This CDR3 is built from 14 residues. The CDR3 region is CATSPGTALNLFFF. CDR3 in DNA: TGTGCCACCAGTCCAGGGACGGCACTCAATTTGTTTTTCTTT.

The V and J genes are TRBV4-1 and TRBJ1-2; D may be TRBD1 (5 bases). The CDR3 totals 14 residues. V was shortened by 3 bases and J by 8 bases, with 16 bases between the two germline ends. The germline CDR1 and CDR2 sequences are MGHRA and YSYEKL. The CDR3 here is CASSQSTGAAGYTF. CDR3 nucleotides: TGCGCCAGCAGCCAGTCAACCGGGGCTGCCGGCTACACCTTC.

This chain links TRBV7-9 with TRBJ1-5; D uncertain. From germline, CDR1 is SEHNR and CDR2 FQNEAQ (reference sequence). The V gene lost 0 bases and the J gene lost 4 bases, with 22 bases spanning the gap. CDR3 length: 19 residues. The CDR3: CASSLAPGSLGSRNQPQHF. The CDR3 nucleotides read TGTGCCAGCAGCTTAGCCCCGGGCAGCTTAGGATCGAGGAATCAGCCCCAGCATTTT.

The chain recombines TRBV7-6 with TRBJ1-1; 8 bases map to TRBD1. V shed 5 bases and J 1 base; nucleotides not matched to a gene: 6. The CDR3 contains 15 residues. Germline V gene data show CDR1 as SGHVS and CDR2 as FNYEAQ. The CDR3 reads CASSPLGQENTEAFF. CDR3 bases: TGTGCCAGCAGCCCGCTGGGACAGGAGAACACTGAAGCTTTCTTT.

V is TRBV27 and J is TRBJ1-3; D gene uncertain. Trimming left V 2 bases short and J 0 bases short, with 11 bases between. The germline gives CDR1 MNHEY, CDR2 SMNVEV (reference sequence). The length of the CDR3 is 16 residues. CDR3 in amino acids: CASSLAGPLSGNTIYF. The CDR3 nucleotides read TGTGCCAGCAGTTTAGCCGGGCCCCTCTCTGGAAACACCATATATTTT.

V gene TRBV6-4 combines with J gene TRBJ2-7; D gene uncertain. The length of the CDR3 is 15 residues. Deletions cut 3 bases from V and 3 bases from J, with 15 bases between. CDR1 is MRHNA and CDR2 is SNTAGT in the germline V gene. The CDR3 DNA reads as TGTGCCAGCAGTGAAGCCCGAAACAGCCTCTACGAGCAGTACTTC. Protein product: CASSEARNSLYEQYF.

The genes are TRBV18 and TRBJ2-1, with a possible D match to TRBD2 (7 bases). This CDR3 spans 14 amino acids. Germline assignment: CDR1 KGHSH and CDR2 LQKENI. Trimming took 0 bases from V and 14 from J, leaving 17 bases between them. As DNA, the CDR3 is TGTGCCAGCTCACCACCCTCGGTGGGGGGGCGAAAGTTCTTC. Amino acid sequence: CASSPPSVGGRKFF.

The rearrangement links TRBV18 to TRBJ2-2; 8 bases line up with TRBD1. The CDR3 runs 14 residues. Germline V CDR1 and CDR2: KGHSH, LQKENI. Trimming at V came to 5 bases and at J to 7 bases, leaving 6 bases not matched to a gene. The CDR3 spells CASSTGTGVGELFF. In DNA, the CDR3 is TGTGCCAGCTCAACCGGGACAGGAGTCGGGGAGCTGTTTTTT.

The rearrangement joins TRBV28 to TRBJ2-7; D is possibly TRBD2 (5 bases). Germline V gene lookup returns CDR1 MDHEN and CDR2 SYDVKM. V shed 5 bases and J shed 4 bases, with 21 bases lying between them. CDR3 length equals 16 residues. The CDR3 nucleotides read TGTGCCAGCAGTCCCCAGTTCGGGATCGGGCAGTACGAGCAGTACTTC. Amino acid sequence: CASSPQFGIGQYEQYF.

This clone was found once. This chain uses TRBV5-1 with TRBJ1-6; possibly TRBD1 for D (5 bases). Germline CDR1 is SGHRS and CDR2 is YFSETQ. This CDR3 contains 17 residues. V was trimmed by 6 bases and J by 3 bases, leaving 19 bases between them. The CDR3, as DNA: TGCGCCAGCACCCCGGGAGGACCAGGGCTCTATAATTCACCCCTCCACTTT. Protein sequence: CASTPGGPGLYNSPLHF.

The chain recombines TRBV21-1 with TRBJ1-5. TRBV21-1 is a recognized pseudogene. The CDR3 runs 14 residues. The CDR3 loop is CASSKGGSNQPQHF. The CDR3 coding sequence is TGTGCCAGCAGCAAGGGGGGCAGCAATCAGCCCCAGCATTTT.

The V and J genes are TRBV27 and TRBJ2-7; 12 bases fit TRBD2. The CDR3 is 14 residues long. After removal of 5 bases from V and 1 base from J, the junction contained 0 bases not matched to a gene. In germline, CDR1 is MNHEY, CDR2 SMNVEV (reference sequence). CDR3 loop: CASSGLAGSYEQYF. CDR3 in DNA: TGTGCCAGCAGTGGACTAGCGGGGTCCTACGAGCAGTACTTC.

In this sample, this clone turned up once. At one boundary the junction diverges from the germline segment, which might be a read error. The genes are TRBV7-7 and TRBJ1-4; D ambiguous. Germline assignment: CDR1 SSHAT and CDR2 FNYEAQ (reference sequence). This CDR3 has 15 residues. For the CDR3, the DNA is TGTGCTAGCAGCCAGACTGGTGGGCTAAATGAAAAACTGTTTTTT. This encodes CASSQTGGLNEKLFF.

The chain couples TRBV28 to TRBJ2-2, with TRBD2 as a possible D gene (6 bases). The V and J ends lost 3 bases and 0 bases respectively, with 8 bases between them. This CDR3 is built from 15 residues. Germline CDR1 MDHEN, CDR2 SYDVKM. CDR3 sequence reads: CASSLGTANTGELFF. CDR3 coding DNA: TGTGCCAGCAGTTTGGGGACTGCGAACACCGGGGAGCTGTTTTTT.

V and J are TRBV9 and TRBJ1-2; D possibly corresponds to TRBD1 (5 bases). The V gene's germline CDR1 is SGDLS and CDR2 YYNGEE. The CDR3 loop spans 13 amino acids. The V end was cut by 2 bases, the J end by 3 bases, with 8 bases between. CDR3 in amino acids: CASSVTGDYGYTF. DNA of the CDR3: TGTGCCAGCAGCGTTACAGGAGACTATGGCTACACCTTC.

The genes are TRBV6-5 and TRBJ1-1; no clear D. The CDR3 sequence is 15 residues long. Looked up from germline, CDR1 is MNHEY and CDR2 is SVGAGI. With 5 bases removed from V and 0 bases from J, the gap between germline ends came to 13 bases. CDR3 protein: CASSTLPRLNTEAFF. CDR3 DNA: TGTGCCAGCAGTACACTCCCCCGCTTGAACACTGAAGCTTTCTTT.

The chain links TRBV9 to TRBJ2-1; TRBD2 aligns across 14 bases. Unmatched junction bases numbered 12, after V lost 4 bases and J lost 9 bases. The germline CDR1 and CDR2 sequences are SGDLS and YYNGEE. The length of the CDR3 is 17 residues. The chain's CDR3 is CASSPRTSGGPLSEQFF. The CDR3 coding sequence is TGTGCCAGCAGCCCCCGGACTAGCGGGGGGCCCCTGAGTGAGCAGTTCTTC.

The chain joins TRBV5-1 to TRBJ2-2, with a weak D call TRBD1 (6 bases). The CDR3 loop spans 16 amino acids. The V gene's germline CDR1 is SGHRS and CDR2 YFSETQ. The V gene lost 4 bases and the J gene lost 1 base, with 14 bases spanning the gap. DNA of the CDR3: TGCGCCAGCAGCCAGACAGGTCTTTGGAACACCGGGGAGCTGTTTTTT. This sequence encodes CASSQTGLWNTGELFF.